These 23 T cell receptor beta chains share one sample of origin, sequenced in a study of response to subunit inactivated influenza vaccine. Each CDR3 protein gets one entry after TCRdb re-called the RT-PCR reads with MiXCR. The table lists fewer than 600,000 distinct CDR3 sequences, roughly 7.6% of them singletons, with around 14% in the top ten. Here the sequenced sample was PBMCs from blood, taken around 25 months after vaccination. The source is a man between 50 and 69 years old who received an inactivated influenza vaccine.

The CDR3 here is CASSSRTSGRPPGELFF. CDR3 sequence (DNA): TGTGCCAGCAGTTCTAGGACTAGCGGGAGACCGCCGGGGGAGCTGTTTTTT. The rearrangement uses TRBV7-2 and TRBJ2-2, with 13 bases lining up with TRBD2. This CDR3 comprises 17 residues. Per germline, CDR1 SGHTA and CDR2 FQGNSA. With 6 bases clipped from V and 8 bases from J, the junction kept 12 bases outside the gene matches.

This clonotype was seen a few times. The chain employs TRBV12-3 or TRBV12-4 and TRBJ2-7, with D perhaps matching TRBD1 (6 bases). This CDR3 has 14 amino acids. Trimming left V 6 bases short and J 0 bases short, with 12 bases between. For the CDR3, the DNA is TGTGCCAGCAGCCCCGACAGGTTCTCCTACGAGCAGTACTTC. Translation: CASSPDRFSYEQYF.

This clonotype has more than one count but fewer than ten. The chain uses TRBV20-1 and TRBJ1-6, with 8 bases identical to TRBD1. After removal of 4 bases from V and 7 bases from J, the junction contained 6 bases not matched to a gene. The CDR3 covers 14 residues. Germline CDR1 is DFQATT and CDR2 is SNEGSKA (reference sequence). The CDR3 DNA follows: TGCAGTGCTAACAGGGGGACGGAAAATTCACCCCTCCACTTT. Its protein product is CSANRGTENSPLHF.

The sample holds a few counts of this clonotype. The rearrangement joins TRBV5-1 to TRBJ1-3; weak D call: TRBD1 (6 bases). Trimming shortened V by 4 bases and J by 2 bases, and 16 bases separated the two germline ends. CDR3 length: 16 residues. The germline V gene has CDR1 SGHRS and CDR2 YFSETQ. DNA for the CDR3: TGCGCCAGCAGCCTCGATGCAGGGGATACTGGAAACACCATATATTTT. It specifies CASSLDAGDTGNTIYF.

In its sample, this clonotype was seen a few times. The V and J genes are TRBV6-2 or TRBV6-3 and TRBJ2-3; 8 bases fit TRBD2. Trimming at V came to 6 bases and at J to 1 base, leaving 9 bases not matched to a gene. The CDR3 spans 16 residues. CDR1 MNHEY and CDR2 SVGEGT come from the germline V gene. The CDR3 DNA follows: TGTGCCAGCAGCGCTTTCGGGAGGGCCGGCACAGATACGCAGTATTTT. Amino acids: CASSAFGRAGTDTQYF.

This chain links TRBV2 with TRBJ2-3, with 7 nucleotides matching TRBD2. The germline V gene has CDR1 SNHLY and CDR2 FYNNEI. CDR3 length: 16 residues. Unmatched junction bases numbered 9, after V lost 6 bases and J lost 0 bases. This CDR3 reads CASRPINGGSTDTQYF. CDR3 bases: TGTGCCAGCAGACCAATAAACGGGGGGAGCACAGATACGCAGTATTTT. Full variable domain (outside the CDR3, taken from reference TRBV2 and TRBJ2-3): EPEVTQTPSHQVTQMGQEVILRCVPISNHLYFYWYRQILGQKVEFLVSFYNNEISEKSEIFDDQFSVERPDGSNFTLKIRSTKLEDSAMYFCASRPINGGSTDTQYFGPGTRLTVL.

The J gene is TRBJ2-1, the V gene TRBV9; the D gene is possibly TRBD2 (6 bases). CDR1 SGDLS and CDR2 YYNGEE come from the germline V gene. V was clipped by 0 bases and J by 9 bases, with 19 bases between them. This CDR3 spans 16 amino acids. The DNA for the CDR3 is TGTGCCAGCAGCGTAGATATGGCGGGACCCTCGGGTGAGCAGTTCTTC. Translation gives CASSVDMAGPSGEQFF. Combining the CDR3 with reference TRBV9 and TRBJ2-1 gives the whole variable domain DSGVTQTPKHLITATGQRVTLRCSPRSGDLSVYWYQQSLDQGLQFLIQYYNGEERAKGNILERFSAQQFPDLHSELNLSSLELGDSALYFCASSVDMAGPSGEQFFGPGTRLTVL.

This clonotype was observed at least ten times. The rearrangement links TRBV20-1 to TRBJ2-1; 9 bases align to TRBD2. V was clipped by 6 bases and J by 12 bases; unmatched bases: 21. The CDR3 has 16 amino acids. In germline, CDR1 is DFQATT, CDR2 SNEGSKA (reference sequence). The CDR3 DNA follows: TGCAGTGCCCTCGCTACTCCCCTAGCGGGGACGGCCGCGCAGTTCTTC. Residues: CSALATPLAGTAAQFF.

This clonotype was detected ten times or more. The genes are TRBV29-1 and TRBJ1-2, with 9 bases that match TRBD1. The CDR3 has 14 amino acids. Germline V gene sequence: CDR1 SQVTM, CDR2 ANQGSEA. The V and J ends lost 5 bases and 2 bases, in that order; junction bases with no gene match: 6. CDR3 nucleotide sequence: TGCAGCGTTTGGACAGGGGCCGTCAACTATGGCTACACCTTC. Translated, it gives CSVWTGAVNYGYTF. Together with reference TRBV29-1 and TRBJ1-2, the CDR3 gives the full variable domain: SAVISQKPSRDICQRGTSLTIQCQVDSQVTMMFWYRQQPGQSLTLIATANQGSEATYESGFVIDKFPISRPNLTFSTLTVSNMSPEDSSIYLCSVWTGAVNYGYTFGSGTRLTVV.

The CDR3 nucleotides are TGTGCCAGCAGTTTCTCGCCAGGGGGCCGCACAGATACGCAGTATTTT. Translated: CASSFSPGGRTDTQYF. The chain has TRBV27 and TRBJ2-3; 8 bases agree with TRBD1. The CDR3 has 16 amino acids. V was clipped by 3 bases and J by 1 base; unmatched bases: 6. Germline V lookup: CDR1 MNHEY, CDR2 SMNVEV (reference sequence).

The chain has TRBV4-1 and TRBJ2-4, with TRBD2 matching over 13 bases. V shed 1 base, J shed 0 bases, and the junction held 3 bases outside the gene matches. The CDR3 sequence is 18 residues long. Germline V gene lookup returns CDR1 MGHRA and CDR2 YSYEKL. CDR3 nucleotides: TGCGCCAGCAGCCAAGGACTAGCGGGGGGCAGAGCCAAAAACATTCAGTACTTC. It encodes CASSQGLAGGRAKNIQYF.

This clonotype was observed a few times. The V gene is TRBV29-1, the J gene TRBJ2-5, with TRBD2 matching over 7 bases. CDR3 size: 13 residues. V trimming: 2 bases; J trimming: 6 bases; junction bases outside the gene matches: 6. Looked up from germline, CDR1 is SQVTM and CDR2 is ANQGSEA. DNA of the CDR3: TGCAGCGTTGAATTGACGGGGGGACAGACCCAGTACTTC. Protein: CSVELTGGQTQYF.

The rearrangement joins TRBV12-3 or TRBV12-4 to TRBJ2-5; tentative D call: TRBD2 (7 bases). The length of the CDR3 is 14 residues. Trimming stripped 2 bases from V and 7 bases from J, with 14 bases between. The CDR3 sequence is CASSLRRGPRTQYF. In DNA form, the CDR3 reads TGTGCCAGCAGTTTAAGGCGGGGGCCGAGGACCCAGTACTTC.

This clonotype has at least ten counts. The chain recombines TRBV20-1 with TRBJ2-5; 7 bases fit TRBD1. The V and J ends lost 4 bases and 10 bases, in that order; junction bases with no gene match: 9. This CDR3 has 12 residues. From germline, CDR1 is DFQATT and CDR2 SNEGSKA (reference sequence). In DNA, the CDR3 is TGCAGTGCTAATGACAGGGTCGGATTCCAGTACTTC. Translating it yields CSANDRVGFQYF.

This clonotype was picked up a small number of times. The V and J genes are TRBV7-2 and TRBJ2-7; the match to TRBD1 covers 8 bases. Germline CDR1 SGHTA, CDR2 FQGNSA. The CDR3 runs to 14 residues. V lost 4 bases, J lost 1 base, and 3 bases stayed unmatched. The chain's CDR3 is CASSWGQASYEQYF. In DNA, the CDR3 is TGTGCCAGCAGCTGGGGACAGGCTTCCTACGAGCAGTACTTC.

The chain recombines TRBV6-1 with TRBJ2-3, with 10 nucleotides matching TRBD2. The CDR3 contains 14 residues. The ends lost 6 bases at V and 4 bases at J; junction bases unmatched: 4. From germline, CDR1 is MNHNS and CDR2 SASEGT. CDR3 protein: CASRSGGAADTQYF. In DNA, the CDR3 is TGTGCCAGCAGGAGCGGGGGGGCCGCAGATACGCAGTATTTT.

This clonotype was detected a few times. The chain joins TRBV5-1 to TRBJ2-1; TRBD2 matches 8 bases. The germline gives CDR1 SGHRS, CDR2 YFSETQ. The CDR3 length is 17 residues. With V trimmed by 3 bases and J by 0 bases, 8 bases remained unmatched. Here the CDR3 DNA reads TGCGCCAGCAGCTGGAGACTAGCGCAGAGCTCCTACAATGAGCAGTTCTTC. Translation gives CASSWRLAQSSYNEQFF. The variable domain in full, completed from reference TRBV5-1 and TRBJ2-1, reads KAGVTQTPRYLIKTRGQQVTLSCSPISGHRSVSWYQQTPGQGLQFLFEYFSETQRNKGNFPGRFSGRQFSNSRSEMNVSTLELGDSALYLCASSWRLAQSSYNEQFFGPGTRLTVL.

This clonotype was counted only a few times. The chain recombines TRBV5-1 with TRBJ2-3, with D perhaps TRBD2 (6 bases). This CDR3 comprises 13 residues. Germline V gene lookup returns CDR1 SGHRS and CDR2 YFSETQ. V gave up 1 base and J gave up 6 bases, with 9 bases separating them. The CDR3 here is CASSLRERDTQYF. In DNA, the CDR3 is TGCGCCAGCAGCTTGCGGGAGAGGGATACGCAGTATTTT. The variable domain in full, completed from reference TRBV5-1 and TRBJ2-3, reads KAGVTQTPRYLIKTRGQQVTLSCSPISGHRSVSWYQQTPGQGLQFLFEYFSETQRNKGNFPGRFSGRQFSNSRSEMNVSTLELGDSALYLCASSLRERDTQYFGPGTRLTVL.

The V call is TRBV6-1, the J call TRBJ1-5; 8 nucleotides align to TRBD1. V was pared by 6 bases and J by 1 base, with 5 bases of the junction left unmatched. CDR1 and CDR2 from the germline V gene are MNHNS and SASEGT. There are 15 residues in the CDR3. CDR3 DNA sequence: TGTGCCAGCAGAGGAGGGACAGGCAGCAATCAGCCCCAGCATTTT. Protein sequence: CASRGGTGSNQPQHF.

V gene TRBV30 combines with J gene TRBJ2-1, with a tentative D call TRBD1 (6 bases). Per the germline V gene, CDR1 is GTSNPN and CDR2 is SVGIG (reference sequence). This CDR3 contains 12 residues. Trimming shortened V by 2 bases and J by 8 bases, and 10 bases separated the two germline ends. CDR3 residues: CAWSTGSHEQFF. CDR3 nucleotides: TGTGCCTGGAGTACAGGGAGTCATGAGCAGTTCTTC.

This clonotype was detected ten times or more. V is TRBV4-3 and J is TRBJ2-1; D perhaps matches TRBD1 (7 bases). This CDR3 is built from 14 residues. Per the germline V gene, CDR1 is LGHNA and CDR2 is YSLEER. The V end was cut by 4 bases, the J end by 5 bases, with 12 bases between. CDR3 coding DNA: TGCGCCAGCAGCCGAGCAGGGGGGAACAATGAGCAGTTCTTC. It yields the protein CASSRAGGNNEQFF.

In its sample, this clonotype was seen many times. J is TRBJ2-7 and V is TRBV7-2, with D unresolved. CDR3 length: 15 amino acids. Germline-derived CDR1 and CDR2 are SGHTA and FQGNSA. Trimming stripped 5 bases from V and 2 bases from J, with 16 bases between. DNA of the CDR3: TGTGCCAGCAGCATCCGACTCGCGGCGGCCTACGAGCAGTACTTC. Residues: CASSIRLAAAYEQYF.

In this sample, this clonotype turned up a few times. This sequence joins TRBV3-1 and TRBJ1-2; the match to TRBD1 covers 8 bases. After removal of 3 bases from V and 7 bases from J, the junction contained 7 bases not matched to a gene. Germline loops: CDR1 LGHDT, CDR2 YNNKEL (reference sequence). CDR3 length equals 14 residues. The CDR3 nucleotides read TGTGCCAGCAGCCATGCCGGGACAGGTACTGGCTACACCTTC. Residues: CASSHAGTGTGYTF.